Detailed here is one T cell receptor (beta chain). Its antigen remains unidentified. The assay was immunoSEQ multiplex PCR, and TCRdb's table has in-frame clones only and misses some. Seen here are 63,000 or so clones, around 70% observed once, and the top ten hold around 5%. The source of the sample is a study of vaccination effects on CD4 cells after COVID-19. Turning to the study itself: The study obtained samples from a couple of convalescent patients 16 days and one week before vaccination. Study-level results: Substantial clonal contraction characterized both infection- and vaccine-induced clones late after vaccination.

Pools of viral peptides were used by the ViraFEST assay to expand antigen-specific CD4+ T cells ahead of sequencing. A 10-day culture period preceded the isolation of CD4+ T cells. Between March and December 2020, the person had a SARS-CoV-2 infection that PCR confirmed. Wells each received 2 million or so PBMC, cultured with 10 IU/ml IL-2 and 10 ug/ml peptides. Negative control cultures received an HIV-1 Nef peptide pool. This receptor was taken from a human donor who had a prior SARS-CoV-2 infection. The sample in question was CD4+ T cells from PBMCs cultured with HIV peptides, obtained before COVID-19 vaccination. Indicated subset: HIV-1 Nef peptide pool negative control/reference culture.

CDR3 sequence: CASSPPAAGVYGGTQYF. CDR3 DNA: TGTGCCAGCAGCCCCCCCGCAGCGGGAGTATATGGTGGGACCCAGTACTTC. The chain carries TRBV9 and TRBJ2-5, with 8 bases that match TRBD2. Germline V gene data show CDR1 as SGDLS and CDR2 as YYNGEE. The CDR3 runs 17 residues. J was trimmed by 7 bases and V by 4 bases; bases with no gene match: 18.